This T cell receptor beta chain was captured in a study of blood T cell repertoires in COVID-19. The overall study: Samples came from the United States, Italy and Spain, spanning acute and convalescent COVID-19.

Original methodology: Reference gene primer amplification yielded estimated nucleated cell counts. TCRdb's copy holds only in-frame clones and misses some; the assay was immunoSEQ multiplex PCR. V, J and clone size derive from that table, while D and trimming were established from the DNA sequence. This sample has 50,000 to 70,000 clones, with about 70% found just once. This CDR3 has 15 residues. In germline, CDR1 is SNHLY, CDR2 FYNNEI. V lost 2 bases to trimming and J lost 4 bases, with 12 bases between them. V gene TRBV2 combines with J gene TRBJ2-1, with TRBD2 as a possible D gene (6 bases). The sequence was obtained from a man aged 45 to 65 with active or convalescent COVID-19. Sequencing used peripheral blood. The CDR3 is CASSESGRLYNEQFF. As DNA, the CDR3 is TGTGCCAGCAGTGAATCGGGGAGGTTATACAATGAGCAGTTCTTC. Using reference TRBV2 and TRBJ2-1 for the parts outside the CDR3, the full variable domain is EPEVTQTPSHQVTQMGQEVILRCVPISNHLYFYWYRQILGQKVEFLVSFYNNEISEKSEIFDDQFSVERPDGSNFTLKIRSTKLEDSAMYFCASSESGRLYNEQFFGPGTRLTVL.